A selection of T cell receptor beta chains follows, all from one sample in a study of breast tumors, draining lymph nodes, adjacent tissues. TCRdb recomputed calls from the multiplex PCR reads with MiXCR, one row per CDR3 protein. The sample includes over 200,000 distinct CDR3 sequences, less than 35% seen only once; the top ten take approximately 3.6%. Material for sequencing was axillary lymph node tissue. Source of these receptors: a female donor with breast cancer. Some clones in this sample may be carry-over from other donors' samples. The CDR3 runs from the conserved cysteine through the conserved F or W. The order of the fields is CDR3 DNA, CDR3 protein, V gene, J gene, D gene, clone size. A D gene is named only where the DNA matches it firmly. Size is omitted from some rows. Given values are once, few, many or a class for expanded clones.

CDR3nt: TGCGCCAGCAGCCGAGGGTCTAGCGGTGGGGAGGAGCAGTTCTTC
CDR3aa: CASSRGSSGGEEQFF
v_gene: TRBV5-1
j_gene: TRBJ2-1
d_gene: TRBD2
abundance: many

CDR3nt: TGTGCCACGCCTCCCGGGACAGGTGCTTCCACAGATACGCAGTATTTT
CDR3aa: CATPPGTGASTDTQYF
v_gene: TRBV7-9
j_gene: TRBJ2-3
d_gene: TRBD1
abundance: -

CDR3nt: TGTGCCAGCAGCAAACGATTAGCGGGAGGCATCGACGAGCAGTACTTC
CDR3aa: CASSKRLAGGIDEQYF
v_gene: TRBV7-9
j_gene: TRBJ2-7
d_gene: TRBD2
abundance: many

CDR3nt: TGCGCCAGCAGCTCGGGAGGGGTATCCGCACAAGAGACCCAGTACTTC
CDR3aa: CASSSGGVSAQETQYF
v_gene: TRBV5-1
j_gene: TRBJ2-5
d_gene: TRBD2
abundance: -

CDR3nt: TGTGCCAGCAGCTCCGACTCCCTCTACGAGCAGTACTTC
CDR3aa: CASSSDSLYEQYF
v_gene: TRBV7-9
j_gene: TRBJ2-7
d_gene: -
abundance: -

CDR3nt: TGTGCCATCAGTTCCGGGACCGGGACAGGCAATCAGCCCCAGCATTTT
CDR3aa: CAISSGTGTGNQPQHF
v_gene: TRBV10-3
j_gene: TRBJ1-5
d_gene: TRBD1
abundance: many

CDR3nt: TGTGCCAGCAGCCCCCGGGACAGGGGGTACTACGAGCAGTACTTC
CDR3aa: CASSPRDRGYYEQYF
v_gene: TRBV12-3/TRBV12-4
j_gene: TRBJ2-7
d_gene: TRBD1
abundance: -

CDR3nt: TGTGCCAGTAAGGGACTTGGAGCTTTCTTT
CDR3aa: CASKGLGAFF
v_gene: TRBV6-1
j_gene: TRBJ1-1
d_gene: -
abundance: -

CDR3nt: TGTGCCAGCAGCTTGGTTGGTAGCGGGGGCCAAGAGACCCAGTACTTC
CDR3aa: CASSLVGSGGQETQYF
v_gene: TRBV5-6
j_gene: TRBJ2-5
d_gene: TRBD2
abundance: many

CDR3nt: TGTGCCACCAGTGATCATCCGAAGGGGACTACCCTACACAGCTCCTACAATGAGCAGTTCTTC
CDR3aa: CATSDHPKGTTLHSSYNEQFF
v_gene: TRBV24-1
j_gene: TRBJ2-1
d_gene: TRBD2
abundance: -

CDR3nt: TGCAGTGCTTCTACCGGGACTAGCGGGTCCCAAGAGACCCAGTACTTC
CDR3aa: CSASTGTSGSQETQYF
v_gene: TRBV20-1
j_gene: TRBJ2-5
d_gene: TRBD2
abundance: -

CDR3nt: TGTGCCAGCAGCAATGTAAATCGGTGGGAGAAGCAAGAGACCCAGTACTTC
CDR3aa: CASSNVNRWEKQETQYF
v_gene: TRBV11-3
j_gene: TRBJ2-5
d_gene: -
abundance: -

CDR3nt: TGTGCCACCAGCGAGGCTAGGGGAGTGGCAGATACGCAGTATTTT
CDR3aa: CATSEARGVADTQYF
v_gene: TRBV15
j_gene: TRBJ2-3
d_gene: -
abundance: -

CDR3nt: TGCAGCGTGGGACAGGGGGAAATCTACAATGAGACCCAGTACTTC
CDR3aa: CSVGQGEIYNETQYF
v_gene: TRBV29-1
j_gene: TRBJ2-5
d_gene: TRBD1
abundance: -

CDR3nt: TGCAGTGCTCCGGGACAAACGAACACTGAAGCTTTCTTT
CDR3aa: CSAPGQTNTEAFF
v_gene: TRBV20-1
j_gene: TRBJ1-1
d_gene: -
abundance: -

CDR3nt: TGTGCCACCAGCAGAGAGCTCTCTGGGGCCAACGTCCTGACTTTC
CDR3aa: CATSRELSGANVLTF
v_gene: TRBV15
j_gene: TRBJ2-6
d_gene: -
abundance: many

CDR3nt: TGTGCCAGCAGTGCTAGCTCCTACGAGCAGTACTTC
CDR3aa: CASSASSYEQYF
v_gene: TRBV2
j_gene: TRBJ2-7
d_gene: -
abundance: many

CDR3nt: TGTGCCAGCAGGTCCGGGCTGAGCTCCTACAATGGGCAGTTCTTC
CDR3aa: CASRSGLSSYNGQFF
v_gene: TRBV3-1
j_gene: TRBJ2-1
d_gene: -
abundance: -

CDR3nt: TGCAGTGCTAGAGTATTTCCGGGACAGGGGATTGGCAATCAGCCCCAGCATTTT
CDR3aa: CSARVFPGQGIGNQPQHF
v_gene: TRBV20-1
j_gene: TRBJ1-5
d_gene: TRBD1
abundance: many

CDR3nt: TGTGCCAGCAGTGGGACAGCGATACAAGAGACCCAGTACTTC
CDR3aa: CASSGTAIQETQYF
v_gene: TRBV12-3/TRBV12-4
j_gene: TRBJ2-5
d_gene: TRBD1
abundance: many

CDR3nt: TGTGCCAGCAGCTTGGAGGGCACGGCAACATATGGCTACACCTTC
CDR3aa: CASSLEGTATYGYTF
v_gene: TRBV5-6
j_gene: TRBJ1-2
d_gene: -
abundance: few

CDR3nt: TGTGCCAGCAAAGGGACAGATCACTGGGAGCTGTTTTTT
CDR3aa: CASKGTDHWELFF
v_gene: TRBV2
j_gene: TRBJ2-2
d_gene: TRBD1
abundance: many

CDR3nt: TGTGCCAGCAGCTTACGAGGGGGGCTTGGCACAGATACGCAGTATTTT
CDR3aa: CASSLRGGLGTDTQYF
v_gene: TRBV7-3
j_gene: TRBJ2-3
d_gene: -
abundance: many

CDR3nt: TGTGCCAGCAGCCACGGGGGTAGCAATCAGCCCCAGCATTTT
CDR3aa: CASSHGGSNQPQHF
v_gene: TRBV12-3/TRBV12-4
j_gene: TRBJ1-5
d_gene: -
abundance: -

CDR3nt: TGTGCCACCAGCAGAGATCTCGAGGGTGCGGCCCTCCACTTT
CDR3aa: CATSRDLEGAALHF
v_gene: TRBV15
j_gene: TRBJ1-6
d_gene: -
abundance: many

CDR3nt: TGCAGTGCTAGAGCCCGACTAGCGATCTACGAGCAGTACTTC
CDR3aa: CSARARLAIYEQYF
v_gene: TRBV20-1
j_gene: TRBJ2-7
d_gene: TRBD2
abundance: -

CDR3nt: TGTGCCAGACCGGGACAGGGGCGATCTTACAATGAGCAGTTCTTC
CDR3aa: CARPGQGRSYNEQFF
v_gene: TRBV9
j_gene: TRBJ2-1
d_gene: TRBD1
abundance: -

CDR3nt: TGTGCCAGCAGTGAATATGGCGGGAGAGTGAATTCACCCCTCCACTTT
CDR3aa: CASSEYGGRVNSPLHF
v_gene: TRBV25-1
j_gene: TRBJ1-6
d_gene: -
abundance: once

CDR3nt: TGCAGTGCTCCGCGACAGTCAAATAACTATGGCTACACCTTC
CDR3aa: CSAPRQSNNYGYTF
v_gene: TRBV20-1
j_gene: TRBJ1-2
d_gene: -
abundance: many

CDR3nt: TGTGCCAGCAGCCCCGCGGGACTAGCGGGGGGGCGTAGTGAGCAGTTCTTC
CDR3aa: CASSPAGLAGGRSEQFF
v_gene: TRBV11-1
j_gene: TRBJ2-1
d_gene: TRBD2
abundance: -

CDR3nt: TGTGCCAGCAGTTACAGGTTTGAGCAGCTCTTC
CDR3aa: CASSYRFEQLF
v_gene: TRBV6-2/TRBV6-3
j_gene: TRBJ2-1
d_gene: -
abundance: -

CDR3nt: TGCAGTGCTAGAGAGGTGGGGGGTAAAATGGAGCAGTTCTTC
CDR3aa: CSAREVGGKMEQFF
v_gene: TRBV20-1
j_gene: TRBJ2-1
d_gene: -
abundance: many

CDR3nt: TGTGCCACCAGTGATCCCTCCCTGGGGGGTGACTATGGCTACACCTTC
CDR3aa: CATSDPSLGGDYGYTF
v_gene: TRBV24-1
j_gene: TRBJ1-2
d_gene: -
abundance: many

CDR3nt: TGTGCCAGCAGTGACCGTAGGAACTACGAGCAGTACTTC
CDR3aa: CASSDRRNYEQYF
v_gene: TRBV27
j_gene: TRBJ2-7
d_gene: -
abundance: many

CDR3nt: TGCAGCGTCGGACTAGCGGGAGTTGATGAGCAGTTCTTC
CDR3aa: CSVGLAGVDEQFF
v_gene: TRBV29-1
j_gene: TRBJ2-1
d_gene: TRBD2
abundance: -

CDR3nt: TGTGCCAGCAGTGAACTTGGACTAGCGGGGGCCAACGAGCAGTACTTC
CDR3aa: CASSELGLAGANEQYF
v_gene: TRBV2
j_gene: TRBJ2-7
d_gene: TRBD2
abundance: many

CDR3nt: TGTGCCAGCAGTTGGGACTTCCCCTCCTATAATTCACCCCTCCACTTT
CDR3aa: CASSWDFPSYNSPLHF
v_gene: TRBV6-5
j_gene: TRBJ1-6
d_gene: -
abundance: many

CDR3nt: TGCGCCAGCAGCCAAGATCCCGGGGACAGGAGCTATGGCTACACCTTC
CDR3aa: CASSQDPGDRSYGYTF
v_gene: TRBV4-1
j_gene: TRBJ1-2
d_gene: TRBD1
abundance: many

CDR3nt: TGCAGTGCTAGGGACCCCTCCGTCAATGAGCAGTTCTTC
CDR3aa: CSARDPSVNEQFF
v_gene: TRBV20-1
j_gene: TRBJ2-1
d_gene: -
abundance: many

CDR3nt: TGTGCCAGCAGGGCCGGGACAGGGGGCTTCTATGGCTACACCTTC
CDR3aa: CASRAGTGGFYGYTF
v_gene: TRBV6-5
j_gene: TRBJ1-2
d_gene: TRBD1
abundance: -

CDR3nt: TGTGCCAGCAGTTTATCGAGGGGGATGACCTACGAGCAGTACTTC
CDR3aa: CASSLSRGMTYEQYF
v_gene: TRBV27
j_gene: TRBJ2-7
d_gene: -
abundance: -

CDR3nt: TGTGCCAGCAACCTCGGGGGAGCAGGAAACACCATATATTTT
CDR3aa: CASNLGGAGNTIYF
v_gene: TRBV12-3/TRBV12-4
j_gene: TRBJ1-3
d_gene: -
abundance: many

CDR3nt: TGTGCCAGCAGCTTACCCCCCTCCGGCTATGGCTACACCTTC
CDR3aa: CASSLPPSGYGYTF
v_gene: TRBV7-2
j_gene: TRBJ1-2
d_gene: -
abundance: many

CDR3nt: TGTGCCAGCAGACCCGGGACTAGCGGGGGTAACCAAGAGACCCAGTACTTC
CDR3aa: CASRPGTSGGNQETQYF
v_gene: TRBV7-2
j_gene: TRBJ2-5
d_gene: TRBD2
abundance: -

CDR3nt: TGCGCCAGCAGCTTGGGAGGTAGCGGGAGCACAACCAGATTATTAAATGAGCAGTTCTTC
CDR3aa: CASSLGGSGSTTRLLNEQFF
v_gene: TRBV5-1
j_gene: TRBJ2-1
d_gene: TRBD2
abundance: -

CDR3nt: TGTGCCAGCTCACCGGGACAGGGAGCTAGGGCCCAGTACTTC
CDR3aa: CASSPGQGARAQYF
v_gene: TRBV12-3/TRBV12-4
j_gene: TRBJ2-5
d_gene: TRBD1
abundance: many

CDR3nt: TGTGCCAGCAGGCCCAAAGGGGGGAATGAGCAGTTCTTC
CDR3aa: CASRPKGGNEQFF
v_gene: TRBV7-9
j_gene: TRBJ2-1
d_gene: -
abundance: many

CDR3nt: TGTGCCACCAGCAGAGGAGGGGCTGGAAACACCATATATTTT
CDR3aa: CATSRGGAGNTIYF
v_gene: TRBV15
j_gene: TRBJ1-3
d_gene: -
abundance: many

CDR3nt: TGTGCCAGCAGCTTAGAGTCAGGGGGTAACTCTGGGGCCAACGTCCTGACTTTC
CDR3aa: CASSLESGGNSGANVLTF
v_gene: TRBV7-9
j_gene: TRBJ2-6
d_gene: TRBD1
abundance: -

CDR3nt: TGCAGTGCAGGCGGCCCTGACACCATATATTTT
CDR3aa: CSAGGPDTIYF
v_gene: TRBV20-1
j_gene: TRBJ1-3
d_gene: -
abundance: -

CDR3nt: TGTGCCAGTAGAGACAGGGTGGACAATGAGCAGTATTTT
CDR3aa: CASRDRVDNEQYF
v_gene: TRBV19
j_gene: TRBJ2-3
d_gene: TRBD1
abundance: -

CDR3nt: TGTGCCAGCAGTTTGAGAGGGAGCCCCTACGAGCAGTACTTC
CDR3aa: CASSLRGSPYEQYF
v_gene: TRBV2
j_gene: TRBJ2-7
d_gene: -
abundance: many

CDR3nt: TGTGCCAGCAGTTCTCAAGGAGGGCTAGCCAAAAACATTCAGTACTTC
CDR3aa: CASSSQGGLAKNIQYF
v_gene: TRBV12-3/TRBV12-4
j_gene: TRBJ2-4
d_gene: -
abundance: -